This passage covers 21 T cell receptor beta chains from one sample sequenced in a study of vaccination and CD4 T cells after COVID-19. These receptors lack a known antigen. Time point denoted: late sampling 161 to 241 days after vaccination in a few convalescent patients. Treatment defined: roughly ten-day PBMC culture with coronavirus spike peptide pools or control peptides (ViraFEST assay). Sequencing of DNA taken from cultured CD4+ T cells relied on the Oncomine TCR Beta short-read assay. A single record per CDR3 protein comes from TCRdb applying MiXCR to the PCR reads. The table has more than 20,000 distinct CDR3 sequences, around two fifths seen once; the top ten hold approximately 5.1%. The sequenced sample was CD4+ T cells from blood, cultured in vitro, obtained about 7 months after SARS-CoV-2 vaccination. These receptors were obtained from a human donor who had recovered from COVID-19.

This chain connects TRBV4-2 to TRBJ2-5, with TRBD1 as a possible D gene (5 bases). The ends were cut back, 4 bases at V and 4 bases at J, with 16 bases in the middle. The germline V gene encodes CDR1 LGHNA and CDR2 YNFKEQ. This CDR3 is built from 15 residues. CDR3 loop: CASSLRDRGGETQYF. Written as DNA, the CDR3 is TGTGCCAGCAGCCTTCGTGACAGAGGCGGAGAGACCCAGTACTTC.

This clonotype was seen more than once but under ten times. The chain has TRBV20-1 and TRBJ2-3, with 13 nucleotides matching TRBD2. Germline V gene sequence: CDR1 DFQATT, CDR2 SNEGSKA (reference sequence). CDR3 length equals 14 residues. The V and J ends lost 5 bases and 4 bases, in that order; junction bases with no gene match: 3. CDR3 sequence: CSALTSGRSDTQYF. In DNA form, the CDR3 reads TGCAGTGCTTTGACTAGCGGGAGGTCAGATACGCAGTATTTT.

The gene calls are TRBV2 and TRBJ2-6; D may match TRBD1 or TRBD2 (5 bases each). In germline, CDR1 is SNHLY, CDR2 FYNNEI. Trimming shortened V by 2 bases and J by 0 bases, and 8 bases separated the two germline ends. The CDR3 sequence is 16 residues long. Here the CDR3 reads CASSEMGTSGANVLTF. DNA of the CDR3: TGTGCCAGCAGTGAAATGGGGACCTCTGGGGCCAACGTCCTGACTTTC.

This clonotype was recorded a few times. The chain has TRBV12-3 or TRBV12-4 and TRBJ1-5, with no clear D. V lost 7 bases and J lost 7, with 23 bases in between. The CDR3 is 16 residues long. Here the CDR3 reads CASTLMSGGRWQPQHF. The CDR3 DNA sequence: TGTGCCAGCACCCTAATGAGTGGAGGGAGGTGGCAGCCCCAGCATTTT.

This clonotype showed up just a few times. The J gene is TRBJ2-2, the V gene TRBV6-4; D remains unclear. Germline CDR1 MRHNA, CDR2 SNTAGT. This CDR3 comprises 15 residues. Deletions cut 5 bases from V and 1 base from J, with 11 bases between. The CDR3 DNA follows: TGTGCCAGCAGTCCACACCCAGAGAACACCGGGGAGCTGTTTTTT. Translation gives CASSPHPENTGELFF.

The chain combines TRBV19 with TRBJ1-1; 9 bases are a match to TRBD1. Trimming at V came to 3 bases and at J to 0 bases, leaving 14 bases not matched to a gene. The germline V gene has CDR1 LNHDA and CDR2 SQIVND (reference sequence). The CDR3 has 19 amino acids. CDR3 nucleotides: TGTGCCAGTAGTATTGTCGGTAGACAGGGGGAGGGATTGAACACTGAAGCTTTCTTT. It translates to CASSIVGRQGEGLNTEAFF.

This clonotype was recorded a few times. The rearrangement joins TRBV20-1 to TRBJ2-1, with 13 bases matching TRBD2. V shed 6 bases, J shed 7 bases, and the junction held 9 bases outside the gene matches. CDR1 is DFQATT and CDR2 is SNEGSKA in the germline V gene (reference sequence). The CDR3 is 15 amino acids. The CDR3, as DNA: TGCAGTGCAAACTCACCGGGACTAGCGGGAAATGAGCAGTTCTTC. It is translated as CSANSPGLAGNEQFF.

The V gene is TRBV15, the J gene TRBJ2-2; no definite D call. Germline V CDR1 and CDR2: LNHNV, YYDKDF (reference sequence). Trimming removed 4 bases at V and 3 bases at J, with 3 bases between. The CDR3 is made up of 12 amino acids. Here the CDR3 reads CATSTHTGELFF. CDR3 coding DNA: TGTGCCACCAGCACCCACACCGGGGAGCTGTTTTTT.

This clonotype was detected a few times. The chain carries TRBV18 and TRBJ2-7, with 8 nucleotides matching TRBD2. Trimming at V came to 3 bases and at J to 1 base, leaving 5 bases not matched to a gene. Germline assignment: CDR1 KGHSH and CDR2 LQKENI. The CDR3 extends over 15 amino acids. The CDR3 DNA reads as TGTGCCAGCTCACCTACCCGGGAGGGATCCTACGAGCAGTACTTC. This encodes CASSPTREGSYEQYF.

The chain is built from TRBV7-9 and TRBJ2-7; possibly TRBD2 for D (6 bases). This CDR3 contains 16 residues. V gave up 5 bases and J gave up 5 bases, with 22 bases separating them. CDR1 and CDR2 (germline): SEHNR, FQNEAQ (reference sequence). The CDR3 coding sequence is TGTGCCAGCAGCCACACCACTGGGAGGAAGATCGACGAGCAGTACTTC. Residues: CASSHTTGRKIDEQYF.

The gene calls are TRBV27 and TRBJ2-7; TRBD1 matches at 7 bases. The germline V gene has CDR1 MNHEY and CDR2 SMNVEV (reference sequence). V lost 7 bases, J lost 3 bases, and 12 bases stayed unmatched. The CDR3 loop spans 15 amino acids. CDR3 residues: CASTRFKGAGYEQYF. In nucleotides, the CDR3 is TGTGCCAGCACTCGATTTAAGGGGGCCGGCTACGAGCAGTACTTC.

This clonotype was observed a handful of times. This sequence joins TRBV20-1 and TRBJ2-5; the match to TRBD2 covers 16 bases. V trimming: 3 bases; J trimming: 4 bases; junction bases outside the gene matches: 14. The germline gives CDR1 DFQATT, CDR2 SNEGSKA (reference sequence). The CDR3 runs 19 residues. The DNA of the CDR3 is TGCAGTGCTAGGGGGACTAGCGGGAGGGCTCGAGTTTATCGAGAGACCCAGTACTTC. Translating gives CSARGTSGRARVYRETQYF.

Remarks on this clonotype: This may arise from a read error, as a much more abundant clone is one base away. J is TRBJ2-3 and V is TRBV20-1; 8 bases are shared with TRBD2. The CDR3 length is 14 residues. Germline V lookup: CDR1 DFQATT, CDR2 SNEGSKA (reference sequence). The V and J ends lost 0 bases and 8 bases, in that order; junction bases with no gene match: 7. For the CDR3, the DNA is TGCAGTGCTAGAGAGGCGGGAGGAGTAGGTACGCAGTATTTT. It yields the protein CSAREAGGVGTQYF.

This clonotype has only one observation. V and J are TRBV21-1 and TRBJ2-1; the table assigns TRBD2, which was not confirmed against the DNA. TRBV21-1 is marked as a pseudogene. CDR3 length: 14 amino acids. This chain's CDR3 is CASSNLAGGEEQFF. The CDR3 coding sequence is TGTGCCAGCAGCAACTTAGCGGGAGGCGAGGAGCAGTTCTTC.

The chain is built from TRBV5-4 and TRBJ1-1; D possibly corresponds to TRBD1 (5 bases). Germline CDR1 SGHNT, CDR2 YYREEE (reference sequence). The CDR3 length is 15 residues. V was clipped by 0 bases and J by 1 base, with 10 bases between them. The DNA for the CDR3 is TGTGCCAGCAGCTTGGGGCAGGGTGAGAACACTGAAGCTTTCTTT. It codes for CASSLGQGENTEAFF. Together with reference TRBV5-4 and TRBJ1-1, the CDR3 gives the full variable domain: ETGVTQSPTHLIKTRGQQVTLRCSSQSGHNTVSWYQQALGQGPQFIFQYYREEENGRGNFPPRFSGLQFPNYSSELNVNALELDDSALYLCASSLGQGENTEAFFGQGTRLTVV.

V usage is TRBV6-1 and J usage is TRBJ2-5; D remains ambiguous. Germline V gene lookup returns CDR1 MNHNS and CDR2 SASEGT. V shed 4 bases and J shed 5 bases, with 11 bases lying between them. This CDR3 contains 13 residues. In nucleotides, the CDR3 is TGTGCCAGCAGTGGAAACGGTGGGGAGACCCAGTACTTC. This encodes CASSGNGGETQYF.

This clonotype showed up just a few times. The V and J genes are TRBV7-2 and TRBJ2-3, with 7 bases aligning to TRBD1. V shed 5 bases and J 4 bases; nucleotides not matched to a gene: 6. The CDR3 totals 14 residues. Germline V gives CDR1 SGHTA, CDR2 FQGNSA. The CDR3 loop is CASSPRQGADTQYF. The CDR3 DNA follows: TGTGCCAGCAGCCCCAGACAGGGTGCAGATACGCAGTATTTT.

The CDR3 coding sequence is TGTGCCACCAGCAGTTACTCCCCCGGTTTTGATGAGCAGTTCTTC. As protein: CATSSYSPGFDEQFF. J is TRBJ2-1 and V is TRBV15; D not certain. The germline V gene encodes CDR1 LNHNV and CDR2 YYDKDF (reference sequence). The length of the CDR3 is 15 residues. V gave up 3 bases and J gave up 8 bases, with 17 bases separating them. The full variable domain, its missing parts supplied by reference TRBV15 and TRBJ2-1, is DAMVIQNPRYQVTQFGKPVTLSCSQTLNHNVMYWYQQKSSQAPKLLFHYYDKDFNNEADTPDNFQSRRPNTSFCFLDIRSPGLGDTAMYLCATSSYSPGFDEQFFGPGTRLTVL.

This clonotype was detected only a few times. CDR3 nucleotides: TGTGCCAGCAGTGACAGGGGGCTCAGCAATCAGCCCCAGCATTTT. Its translation: CASSDRGLSNQPQHF. The chain carries TRBV6-1 and TRBJ1-5, with 8 positions matching TRBD1. Germline V gene sequence: CDR1 MNHNS, CDR2 SASEGT. The V and J ends lost 3 bases and 1 base, in that order; junction bases with no gene match: 2. The CDR3 runs to 15 residues.

V is TRBV24-1 and J is TRBJ2-1; 8 bases are a match to TRBD2. J gave up 3 bases and V 3 bases, and 6 bases lay outside the gene matches. The CDR3 loop spans 16 amino acids. In germline, CDR1 is KGHDR, CDR2 SFDVKD. The CDR3 coding sequence is TGTGCCACCAGTGATGCAAGCGGGAGTATCTACAATGAGCAGTTCTTC. This codes for CATSDASGSIYNEQFF.

In its sample, this clonotype was seen a few times. The chain combines TRBV24-1 with TRBJ2-3; 9 nucleotides align to TRBD1. Germline assignment: CDR1 KGHDR and CDR2 SFDVKD. The ends lost 5 bases at V and 4 bases at J; junction bases unmatched: 9. The CDR3 has 16 residues. In DNA, the CDR3 is TGTGCCACCAGTGTTCAACCGGGACAGGGTGCAGATACGCAGTATTTT. Protein product: CATSVQPGQGADTQYF.